This entry describes one T cell receptor beta chain. Clones were read by immunoSEQ multiplex PCR, and TCRdb kept only the in-frame ones, dropping some. The table includes fewer than 90,000 clones, 85% to 95% detected once. The entry originates in a study of T cell changes during pregnancy in multiple sclerosis. V was pared by 4 bases and J by 2 bases, with 5 bases of the junction left unmatched. CDR3 length: 14 amino acids. CDR1 SEHNR and CDR2 FQNEAQ come from the germline V gene (reference sequence). The sequencing here drew on peripheral blood, taken in the third trimester of pregnancy. This clonotype was obtained from a female donor in good health, enrolled as a control in a pregnancy study. The rearrangement uses TRBV7-9 and TRBJ2-7; 7 nucleotides align to TRBD1. The DNA for the CDR3 is TGTGCCAGCAGCTGGGGACAGAGTACCTACGAGCAGTACTTC. Residues: CASSWGQSTYEQYF.